The 5 T cell receptor beta chains reported below all come from one sample, sequenced in a study of shared clonotypes between healthy human individuals. Clones were read by immunoSEQ multiplex PCR, and TCRdb kept only the in-frame ones, dropping some. The sample yields about 650,000 clones, around 95% seen once. The naive CD8 population came from CD45RO-negative cells selected for CCR7, without terminally differentiated effector memory CD45RA+ cells. Sequenced: naive CD8+ T cells sorted from blood. The source is a woman younger than 45 in good health.

The chain recombines TRBV27 with TRBJ2-1, with TRBD1 matching 9 bases. Looked up from germline, CDR1 is MNHEY and CDR2 is SMNVEV (reference sequence). V gave up 3 bases and J gave up 8 bases; unmatched junction bases: 14. This CDR3 spans 17 amino acids. DNA of the CDR3: TGTGCCAGCAGTTTGGCTCCACCGGGACAGGGAAACGATGAGCAGTTCTTC. Translated, it gives CASSLAPPGQGNDEQFF.

This sequence joins TRBV5-8 and TRBJ2-1; D call uncertain. The germline gives CDR1 SGHTS, CDR2 YDEGEE. Trimming pared 2 bases from V and 13 bases from J, leaving 4 bases between. This CDR3 spans 9 amino acids. The CDR3, as DNA: TGTGCCAGCAGCTTTAATCAGTTCTTC. This gives the protein CASSFNQFF.

The chain employs TRBV6-1 and TRBJ2-7, with D tentatively TRBD1 or TRBD2 (5 bases each). The germline V gene encodes CDR1 MNHNS and CDR2 SASEGT. V lost 4 bases and J 3 bases, leaving 13 bases between the germline ends. The CDR3 length is 14 residues. DNA for the CDR3: TGTGCCAGCAGTGGCCGGGACGCTTTCTACGAGCAGTACTTC. Its translation: CASSGRDAFYEQYF.

The chain combines TRBV6-5 with TRBJ2-1; TRBD2 aligns across 9 bases. The CDR3 totals 15 residues. Germline V lookup: CDR1 MNHEY, CDR2 SVGAGI. V was pared by 6 bases and J by 9 bases, with 12 bases of the junction left unmatched. CDR3 residues: CASRPGTSWHFEQFF. The CDR3 DNA is TGTGCCAGCAGACCCGGGACTAGCTGGCATTTTGAGCAGTTCTTC.

The rearrangement joins TRBV27 to TRBJ1-1, with D possibly being TRBD1 (6 bases). The CDR3 sequence is 11 residues long. The V end lost 8 bases, the J end lost 5 bases, and 9 bases lay between the germline ends. The germline V gene has CDR1 MNHEY and CDR2 SMNVEV (reference sequence). The CDR3 nucleotides are TGTGCCAGCTATAGGGGGACTGAAGCTTTCTTT. Amino acids: CASYRGTEAFF.